Listed here are 10 T cell receptor beta chains from one sample, sequenced in a study of control samples from healthy donors and cancer patients. Method: immunoSEQ multiplex PCR; TCRdb's copy keeps in-frame clones and lacks some. The sample has about 160,000 clones, approximately 96% seen once. Sample: blood. These receptors were taken from a woman aged 40 to 50 in good health.

J is TRBJ1-5 and V is TRBV6-2 or TRBV6-3; D call uncertain. The CDR3 has 14 amino acids. Germline values: CDR1 MNHEY, CDR2 SVGEGT. Trimming stripped 2 bases from V and 3 bases from J, with 8 bases between. The CDR3 bases are TGTGCCAGCAGTTACACCCGCTCCAATCAGCCCCAGCATTTT. This codes for CASSYTRSNQPQHF.

The J gene is TRBJ2-7, the V gene TRBV7-2; 7 bases are a match to TRBD1. Per germline, CDR1 SGHTA and CDR2 FQGNSA. Unmatched junction bases numbered 8, after V lost 5 bases and J lost 1 base. The CDR3 sequence is 15 residues long. The CDR3 sequence: CASSPQGVGSYEQYF. The CDR3 DNA is TGTGCCAGCAGCCCGCAGGGGGTCGGATCCTACGAGCAGTACTTC. The variable domain in full, completed from reference TRBV7-2 and TRBJ2-7, reads GAGVSQSPSNKVTEKGKDVELRCDPISGHTALYWYRQSLGQGLEFLIYFQGNSAPDKSGLPSDRFSAERTGGSVSTLTIQRTQQEDSAVYLCASSPQGVGSYEQYFGPGTRLTVT.

This rearrangement joins TRBV5-6 to TRBJ1-1; 10 bases line up with TRBD1. The CDR3 runs 11 residues. Germline trimming cut 7 bases from V and 12 bases from J; bases unmatched to any gene: 6. Germline lookup yields CDR1 SGHDT and CDR2 YYEEEE. The CDR3 bases are TGTGCCAGCGGACGGGACAGGGGAACTTTCTTT. The encoded protein is CASGRDRGTFF.

This chain joins TRBV5-1 and TRBJ2-1; 12 bases fit TRBD2. The CDR3 consists of 14 residues. V trimming: 6 bases; J trimming: 8 bases; junction bases outside the gene matches: 6. Germline V gives CDR1 SGHRS, CDR2 YFSETQ. CDR3 in amino acids: CASTWTSGNDEQFF. CDR3 in DNA: TGCGCCAGCACATGGACTAGCGGGAACGATGAGCAGTTCTTC. Combining the CDR3 with reference TRBV5-1 and TRBJ2-1 gives the whole variable domain KAGVTQTPRYLIKTRGQQVTLSCSPISGHRSVSWYQQTPGQGLQFLFEYFSETQRNKGNFPGRFSGRQFSNSRSEMNVSTLELGDSALYLCASTWTSGNDEQFFGPGTRLTVL.

Written as DNA, the CDR3 is TGTGCCAGCAGCCAGGGCAGGGGAACTAATGAAAAACTGTTTTTT. Amino acid sequence: CASSQGRGTNEKLFF. The chain has TRBV14 and TRBJ1-4, with D perhaps TRBD1 (6 bases). The ends were cut back, 3 bases at V and 1 base at J, with 9 bases in the middle. From germline, CDR1 is SGHDN and CDR2 FVKESK. The length of the CDR3 is 15 residues.

This chain joins TRBV18 and TRBJ2-1; 7 bases agree with TRBD2. The CDR3 consists of 17 residues. The germline V gene has CDR1 KGHSH and CDR2 LQKENI. The junction had 5 bases not matched to a gene; V was cut back by 0 bases and J by 0 bases. The CDR3 reads CASSPPAGVFSYNEQFF. CDR3 coding DNA: TGTGCCAGCTCACCACCGGCGGGAGTCTTCTCCTACAATGAGCAGTTCTTC.

The chain joins TRBV2 to TRBJ2-5, with 9 bases fitting TRBD1. The length of the CDR3 is 14 residues. Germline CDR1 reads SNHLY; CDR2 reads FYNNEI. After removal of 7 bases from V and 5 bases from J, the junction contained 8 bases not matched to a gene. In DNA form, the CDR3 reads TGTGCCAGCAAACCTGGGACAGGGTCGGAGACCCAGTACTTC. It yields the protein CASKPGTGSETQYF.

The V gene is TRBV7-3, the J gene TRBJ1-6; 7 bases are shared with TRBD1. The CDR3 is 14 amino acids. After removal of 5 bases from V and 4 bases from J, the junction contained 2 bases not matched to a gene. Per germline, CDR1 SGHTA and CDR2 FQGTGA. DNA of the CDR3: TGTGCCAGCAGCCCGACAGGGTATAATTCACCCCTCCACTTT. Protein sequence: CASSPTGYNSPLHF.

The chain carries TRBV7-2 and TRBJ2-6; D might be TRBD1 (5 bases). V shed 3 bases and J shed 2 bases, with 14 bases lying between them. This CDR3 has 17 amino acids. From germline, CDR1 is SGHTA and CDR2 FQGNSA. The CDR3 bases are TGTGCCAGCAGCTTGGTGGGGCGCCAGGCTGGGGCCAACGTCCTGACTTTC. It encodes CASSLVGRQAGANVLTF.

The chain uses TRBV10-3 and TRBJ2-2, with D possibly TRBD2 on 6 matching bases. Germline CDR1 reads ENHRY; CDR2 reads SYGVKD. V was pared by 6 bases and J by 5 bases, with 19 bases between. The CDR3 is 16 amino acids. CDR3 DNA sequence: TGTGCCATCAGGGAGCCCGCCGGGAGAGGGACCGGGGAGCTGTTTTTT. It yields the protein CAIREPAGRGTGELFF.